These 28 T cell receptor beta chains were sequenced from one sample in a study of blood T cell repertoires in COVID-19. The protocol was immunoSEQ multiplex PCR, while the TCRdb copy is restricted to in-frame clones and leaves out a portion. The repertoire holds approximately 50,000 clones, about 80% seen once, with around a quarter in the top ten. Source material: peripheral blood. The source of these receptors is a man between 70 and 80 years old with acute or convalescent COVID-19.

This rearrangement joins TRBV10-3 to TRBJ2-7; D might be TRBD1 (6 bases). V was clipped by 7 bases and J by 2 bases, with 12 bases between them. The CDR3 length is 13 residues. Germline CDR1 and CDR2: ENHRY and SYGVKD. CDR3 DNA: TGTGCCATCACAAAAGACAGGACCTACGAGCAGTACTTC. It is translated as CAITKDRTYEQYF.

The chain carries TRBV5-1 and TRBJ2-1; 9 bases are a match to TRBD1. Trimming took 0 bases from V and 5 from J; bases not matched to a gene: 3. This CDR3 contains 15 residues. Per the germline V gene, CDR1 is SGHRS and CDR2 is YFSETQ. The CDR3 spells CASSLGDRDDNEQFF. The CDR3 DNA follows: TGCGCCAGCAGCTTGGGGGACAGGGATGACAATGAGCAGTTCTTC. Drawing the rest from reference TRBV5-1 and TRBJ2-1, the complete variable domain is KAGVTQTPRYLIKTRGQQVTLSCSPISGHRSVSWYQQTPGQGLQFLFEYFSETQRNKGNFPGRFSGRQFSNSRSEMNVSTLELGDSALYLCASSLGDRDDNEQFFGPGTRLTVL.

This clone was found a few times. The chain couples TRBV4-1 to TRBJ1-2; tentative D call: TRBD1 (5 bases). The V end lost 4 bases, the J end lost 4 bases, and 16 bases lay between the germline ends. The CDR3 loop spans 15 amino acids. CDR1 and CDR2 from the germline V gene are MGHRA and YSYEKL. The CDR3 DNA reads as TGCGCCAGCAGCCTCCAAGGCGGGGGTGGCTATGGCTACACCTTC. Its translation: CASSLQGGGGYGYTF.

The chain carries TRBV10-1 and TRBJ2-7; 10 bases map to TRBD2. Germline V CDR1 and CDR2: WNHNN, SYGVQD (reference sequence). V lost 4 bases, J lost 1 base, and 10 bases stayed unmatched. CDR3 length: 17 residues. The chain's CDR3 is CASSVPSGGQRSYEQYF. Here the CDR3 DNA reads TGCGCCAGCAGTGTTCCTAGCGGGGGCCAGCGGTCCTACGAGCAGTACTTC.

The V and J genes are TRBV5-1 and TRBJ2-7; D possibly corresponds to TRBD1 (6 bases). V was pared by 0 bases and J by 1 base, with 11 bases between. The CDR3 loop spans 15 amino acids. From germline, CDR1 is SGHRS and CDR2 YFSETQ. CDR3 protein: CASSLVLDSSYEQYF. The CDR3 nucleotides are TGCGCCAGCAGCTTGGTTTTGGACAGTTCCTACGAGCAGTACTTC.

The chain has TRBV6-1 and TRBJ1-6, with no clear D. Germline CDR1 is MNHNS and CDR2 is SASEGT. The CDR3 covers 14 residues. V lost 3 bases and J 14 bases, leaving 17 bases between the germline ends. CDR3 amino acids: CASSETGRSGALHF. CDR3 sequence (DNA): TGTGCCAGCAGTGAGACGGGAAGATCTGGGGCCCTCCACTTT.

DNA for the CDR3: TGCGCCAGCAGTGATGGAAGATTAGCGGGGTCGCGGGAGACCCAGTACTTC. Its translation is CASSDGRLAGSRETQYF. V gene TRBV10-1 combines with J gene TRBJ2-5, with TRBD2 matching over 8 bases. Germline trimming cut 3 bases from V and 5 bases from J; bases unmatched to any gene: 14. The CDR3 contains 17 residues. Germline values: CDR1 WNHNN, CDR2 SYGVQD (reference sequence).

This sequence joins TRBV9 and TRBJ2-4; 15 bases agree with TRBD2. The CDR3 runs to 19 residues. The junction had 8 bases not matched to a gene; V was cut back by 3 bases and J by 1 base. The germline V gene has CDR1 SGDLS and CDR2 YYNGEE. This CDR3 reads CASSAGLAGGLAAKNIQYF. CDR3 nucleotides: TGTGCCAGCAGCGCCGGACTAGCGGGGGGGCTTGCCGCCAAAAACATTCAGTACTTC.

The CDR3 DNA reads TGTGCCAGCAGTAGACCGGGACTAGCTGGGTTGAATACGCAGTATTTT. Translated, it gives CASSRPGLAGLNTQYF. The rearrangement uses TRBV28 and TRBJ2-3, with 9 bases matching TRBD2. V was pared by 5 bases and J by 7 bases, with 13 bases of the junction left unmatched. Germline V gives CDR1 MDHEN, CDR2 SYDVKM. The CDR3 loop spans 16 amino acids.

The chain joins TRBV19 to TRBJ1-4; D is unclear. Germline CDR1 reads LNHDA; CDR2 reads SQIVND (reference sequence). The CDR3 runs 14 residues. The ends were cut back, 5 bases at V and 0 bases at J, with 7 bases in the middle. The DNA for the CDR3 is TGTGCCAGTAGTGGCCATACAACTAATGAAAAACTGTTTTTT. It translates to CASSGHTTNEKLFF.

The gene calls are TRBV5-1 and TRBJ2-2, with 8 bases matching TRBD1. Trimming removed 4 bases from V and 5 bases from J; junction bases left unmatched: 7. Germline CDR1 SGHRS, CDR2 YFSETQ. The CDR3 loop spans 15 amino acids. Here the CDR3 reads CASSPWTGRTGELFF. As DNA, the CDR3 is TGCGCCAGCAGCCCCTGGACAGGGAGGACCGGGGAGCTGTTTTTT.

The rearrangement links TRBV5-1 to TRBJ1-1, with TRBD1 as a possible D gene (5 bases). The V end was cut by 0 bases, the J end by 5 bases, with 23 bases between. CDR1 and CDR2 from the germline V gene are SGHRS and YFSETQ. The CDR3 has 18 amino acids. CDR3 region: CASSLVRGLREEKTEAFF. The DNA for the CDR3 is TGCGCCAGCAGCTTGGTGCGGGGGTTGAGAGAGGAAAAGACTGAAGCTTTCTTT.

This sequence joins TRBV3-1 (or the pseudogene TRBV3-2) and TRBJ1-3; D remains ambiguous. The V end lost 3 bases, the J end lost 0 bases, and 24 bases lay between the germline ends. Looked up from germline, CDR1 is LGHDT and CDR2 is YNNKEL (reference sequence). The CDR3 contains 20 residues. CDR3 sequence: CASSQDPPTRNLFSGNTIYF. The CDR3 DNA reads TGTGCCAGCAGCCAGGATCCCCCGACACGTAACCTTTTCTCTGGAAACACCATATATTTT.

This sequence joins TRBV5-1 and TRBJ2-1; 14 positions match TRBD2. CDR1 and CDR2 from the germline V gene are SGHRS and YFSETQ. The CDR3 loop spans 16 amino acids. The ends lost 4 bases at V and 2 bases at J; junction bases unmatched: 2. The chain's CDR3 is CASSQTSGRAYNEQFF. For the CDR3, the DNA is TGCGCCAGCAGCCAGACTAGCGGGAGGGCCTACAATGAGCAGTTCTTC.

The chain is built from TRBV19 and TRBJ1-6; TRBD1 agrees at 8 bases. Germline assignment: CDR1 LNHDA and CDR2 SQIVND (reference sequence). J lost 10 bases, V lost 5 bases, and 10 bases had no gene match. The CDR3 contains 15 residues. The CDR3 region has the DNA TGTGCCAGTAGTCCGAGGACAGGGATATGGTCACCCCTCCACTTT. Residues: CASSPRTGIWSPLHF.

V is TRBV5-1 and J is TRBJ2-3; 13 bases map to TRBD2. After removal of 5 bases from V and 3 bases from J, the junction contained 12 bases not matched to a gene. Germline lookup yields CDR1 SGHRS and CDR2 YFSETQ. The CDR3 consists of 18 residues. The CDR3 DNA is TGCGCCAGCAGTTTAGGTACGACTAGCGGGAGGTTAACAGATACGCAGTATTTT. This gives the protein CASSLGTTSGRLTDTQYF.

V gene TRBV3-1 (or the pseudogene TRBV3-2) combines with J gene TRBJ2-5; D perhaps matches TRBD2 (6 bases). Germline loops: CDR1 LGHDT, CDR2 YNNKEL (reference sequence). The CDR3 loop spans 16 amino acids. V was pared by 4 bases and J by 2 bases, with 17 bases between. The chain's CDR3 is CASSPFSGGRQETQYF. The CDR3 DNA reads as TGTGCCAGCAGCCCCTTTTCCGGGGGACGACAAGAGACCCAGTACTTC.

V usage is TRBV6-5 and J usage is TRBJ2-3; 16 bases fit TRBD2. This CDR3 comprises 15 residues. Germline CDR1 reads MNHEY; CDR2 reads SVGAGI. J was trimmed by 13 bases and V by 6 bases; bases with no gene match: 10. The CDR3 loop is CASRPGLAGGSREYF. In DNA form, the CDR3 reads TGTGCCAGCAGGCCGGGACTAGCGGGAGGGTCCAGGGAGTATTTT.

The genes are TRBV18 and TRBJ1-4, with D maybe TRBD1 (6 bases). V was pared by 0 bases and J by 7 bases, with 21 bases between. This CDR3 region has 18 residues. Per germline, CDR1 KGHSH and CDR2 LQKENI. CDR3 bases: TGTGCCAGCTCACCACCCGCTGGGACCGACAGGAAGGTTGAAAAACTGTTTTTT. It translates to CASSPPAGTDRKVEKLFF.

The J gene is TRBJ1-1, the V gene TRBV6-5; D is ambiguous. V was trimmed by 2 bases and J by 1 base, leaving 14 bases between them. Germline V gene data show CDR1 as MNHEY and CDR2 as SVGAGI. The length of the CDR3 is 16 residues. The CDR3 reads CASSYDFWESNTEAFF. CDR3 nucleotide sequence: TGTGCCAGCAGTTACGATTTTTGGGAGTCGAACACTGAAGCTTTCTTT.

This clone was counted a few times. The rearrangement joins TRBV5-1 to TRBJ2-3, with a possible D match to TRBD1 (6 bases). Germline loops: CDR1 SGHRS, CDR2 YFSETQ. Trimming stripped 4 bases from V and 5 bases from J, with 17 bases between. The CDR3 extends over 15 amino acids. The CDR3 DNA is TGCGCCAGCAGCCGGCAGGGGAATCTGGGAGATACGCAGTATTTT. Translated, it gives CASSRQGNLGDTQYF.

CDR3 sequence (DNA): TGTGCCAGCAGCTCCGGACAGGCGAATTCACCCCTCCACTTT. It is translated as CASSSGQANSPLHF. The chain is built from TRBV5-8 and TRBJ1-6, with TRBD1 identical over 7 bases. The germline gives CDR1 SGHTS, CDR2 YDEGEE. The CDR3 is 14 residues long. Unmatched junction bases numbered 4, after V lost 3 bases and J lost 7 bases.

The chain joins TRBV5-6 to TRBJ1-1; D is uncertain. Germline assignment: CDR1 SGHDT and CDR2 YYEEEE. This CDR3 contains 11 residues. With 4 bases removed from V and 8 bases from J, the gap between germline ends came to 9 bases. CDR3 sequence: CASSLTTEAFF. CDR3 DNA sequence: TGTGCCAGCAGCCTGACAACCGAAGCTTTCTTT.

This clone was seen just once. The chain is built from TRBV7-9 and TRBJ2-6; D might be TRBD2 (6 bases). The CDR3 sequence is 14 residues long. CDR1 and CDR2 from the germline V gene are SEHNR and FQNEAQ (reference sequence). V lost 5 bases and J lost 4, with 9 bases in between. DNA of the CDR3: TGTGCCAGCAGCGGGAGCGGGGGGGCCAACGTCCTGACTTTC. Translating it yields CASSGSGGANVLTF.

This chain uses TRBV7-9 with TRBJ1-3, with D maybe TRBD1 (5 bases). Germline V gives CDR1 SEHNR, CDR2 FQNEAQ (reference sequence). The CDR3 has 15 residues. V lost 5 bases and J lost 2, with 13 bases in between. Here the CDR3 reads CASSQSSGTGNTIYF. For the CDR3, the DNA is TGTGCCAGCAGCCAATCATCAGGGACTGGAAACACCATATATTTT.

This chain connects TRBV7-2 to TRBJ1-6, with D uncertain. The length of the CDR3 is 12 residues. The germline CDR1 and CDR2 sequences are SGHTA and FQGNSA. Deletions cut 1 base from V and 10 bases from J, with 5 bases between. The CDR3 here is CASSLGASPLHF. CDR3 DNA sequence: TGTGCCAGCAGCTTAGGGGCCTCACCCCTCCACTTT.

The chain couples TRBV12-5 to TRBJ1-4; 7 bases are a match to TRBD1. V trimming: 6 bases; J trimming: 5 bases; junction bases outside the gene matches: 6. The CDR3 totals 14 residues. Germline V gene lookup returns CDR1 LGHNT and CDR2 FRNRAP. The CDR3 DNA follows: TGTGCTAGTGGCTCCGGGACAGAAAATGAAAAACTGTTTTTT. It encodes CASGSGTENEKLFF.

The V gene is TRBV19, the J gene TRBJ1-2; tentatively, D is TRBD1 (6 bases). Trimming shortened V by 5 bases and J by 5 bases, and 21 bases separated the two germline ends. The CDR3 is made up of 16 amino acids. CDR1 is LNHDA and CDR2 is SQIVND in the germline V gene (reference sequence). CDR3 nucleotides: TGTGCCAGTAGTCCACAGGGTGCCCAGGTGTATTATGGCTACACCTTC. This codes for CASSPQGAQVYYGYTF. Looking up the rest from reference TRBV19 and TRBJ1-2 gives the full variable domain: DGGITQSPKYLFRKEGQNVTLSCEQNLNHDAMYWYRQDPGQGLRLIYYSQIVNDFQKGDIAEGYSVSREKKESFPLTVTSAQKNPTAFYLCASSPQGAQVYYGYTFGSGTRLTVV.